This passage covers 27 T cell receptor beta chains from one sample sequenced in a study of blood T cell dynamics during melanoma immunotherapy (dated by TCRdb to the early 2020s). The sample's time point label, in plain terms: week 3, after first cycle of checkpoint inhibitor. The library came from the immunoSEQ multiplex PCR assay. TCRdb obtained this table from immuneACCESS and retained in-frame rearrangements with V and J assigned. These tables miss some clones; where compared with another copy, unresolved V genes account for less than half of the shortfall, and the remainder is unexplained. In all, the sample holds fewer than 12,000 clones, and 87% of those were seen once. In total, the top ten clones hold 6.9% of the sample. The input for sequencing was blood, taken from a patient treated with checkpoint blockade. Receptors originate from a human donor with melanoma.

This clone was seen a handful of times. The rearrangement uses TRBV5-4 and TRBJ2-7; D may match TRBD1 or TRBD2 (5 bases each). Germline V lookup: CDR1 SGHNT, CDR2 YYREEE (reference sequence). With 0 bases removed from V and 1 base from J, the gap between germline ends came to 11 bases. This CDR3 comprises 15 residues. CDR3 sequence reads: CASSLGLGVSYEQYF. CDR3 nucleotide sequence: TGTGCCAGCAGCTTGGGCTTGGGGGTTTCCTACGAGCAGTACTTC.

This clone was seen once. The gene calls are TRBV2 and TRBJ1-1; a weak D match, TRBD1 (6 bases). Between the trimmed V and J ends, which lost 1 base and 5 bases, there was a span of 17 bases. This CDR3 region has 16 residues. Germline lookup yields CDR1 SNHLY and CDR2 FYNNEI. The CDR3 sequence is CASSEGVGTMATEAFF. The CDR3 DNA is TGTGCCAGCAGTGAAGGGGTGGGGACAATGGCAACTGAAGCTTTCTTT.

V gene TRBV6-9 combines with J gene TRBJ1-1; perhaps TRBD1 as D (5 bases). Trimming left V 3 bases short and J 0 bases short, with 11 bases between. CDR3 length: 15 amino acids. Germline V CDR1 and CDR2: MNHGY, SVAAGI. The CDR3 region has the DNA TGTGCCAGCAGTTACGCGGGGCCCATGAACACTGAAGCTTTCTTT. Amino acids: CASSYAGPMNTEAFF.

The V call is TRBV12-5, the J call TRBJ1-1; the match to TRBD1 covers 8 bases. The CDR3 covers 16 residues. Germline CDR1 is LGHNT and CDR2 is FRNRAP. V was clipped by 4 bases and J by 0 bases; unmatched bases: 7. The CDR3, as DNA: TGTGCTAGTGGTTGGCGGACAGGGAGCTTGAACACTGAAGCTTTCTTT. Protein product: CASGWRTGSLNTEAFF.

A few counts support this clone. CDR3 coding DNA: TGTGCCAGCAGCTCCGGAGGGGTACAAGAGACCCAGTACTTC. The encoded protein is CASSSGGVQETQYF. This chain uses TRBV7-7 with TRBJ2-5; possibly TRBD2 for D (6 bases). The V and J ends lost 4 bases and 2 bases respectively, with 11 bases between them. The CDR3 extends over 14 amino acids. The germline gives CDR1 SSHAT, CDR2 FNYEAQ (reference sequence).

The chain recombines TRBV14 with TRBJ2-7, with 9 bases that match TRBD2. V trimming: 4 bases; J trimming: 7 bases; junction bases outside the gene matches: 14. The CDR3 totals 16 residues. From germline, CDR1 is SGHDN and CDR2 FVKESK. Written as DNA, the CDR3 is TGTGCCAGCAGCCCCTATGGGGCTAGCGGGGCCAGGGAGCAGTACTTC. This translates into CASSPYGASGAREQYF.

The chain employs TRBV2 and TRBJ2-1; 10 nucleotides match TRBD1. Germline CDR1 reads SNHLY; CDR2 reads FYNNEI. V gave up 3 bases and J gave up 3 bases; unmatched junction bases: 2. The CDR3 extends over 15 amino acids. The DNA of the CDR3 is TGTGCCAGCAGTGAGGGACAGGGGTTCTACAATGAGCAGTTCTTC. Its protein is CASSEGQGFYNEQFF.

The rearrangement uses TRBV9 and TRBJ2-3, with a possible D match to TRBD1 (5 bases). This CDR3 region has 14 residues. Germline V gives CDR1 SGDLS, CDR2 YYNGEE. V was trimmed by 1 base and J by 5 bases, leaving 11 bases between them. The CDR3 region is CASSVRTRGDTQYF. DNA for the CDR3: TGTGCCAGCAGCGTACGGACAAGGGGAGATACGCAGTATTTT.

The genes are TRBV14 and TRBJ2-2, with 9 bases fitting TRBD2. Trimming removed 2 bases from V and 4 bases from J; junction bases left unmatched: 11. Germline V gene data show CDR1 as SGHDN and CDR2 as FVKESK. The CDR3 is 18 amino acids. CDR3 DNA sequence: TGTGCCAGCAGCCAATTGGCGGGGGGGACTGGGAGCACCGGGGAGCTGTTTTTT. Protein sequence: CASSQLAGGTGSTGELFF.

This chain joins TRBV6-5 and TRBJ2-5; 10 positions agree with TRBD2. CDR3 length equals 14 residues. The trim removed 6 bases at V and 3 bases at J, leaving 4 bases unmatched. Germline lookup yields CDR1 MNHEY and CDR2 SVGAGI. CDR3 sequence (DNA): TGTGCCAGCAGACCTGGACTAGCGGAAGAGACCCAGTACTTC. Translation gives CASRPGLAEETQYF.

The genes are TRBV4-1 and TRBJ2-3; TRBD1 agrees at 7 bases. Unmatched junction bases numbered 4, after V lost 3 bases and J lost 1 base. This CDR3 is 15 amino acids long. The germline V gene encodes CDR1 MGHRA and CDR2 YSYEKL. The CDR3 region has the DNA TGCGCCAGCAGCCACTCAGGACAGGGCACAGATACGCAGTATTTT. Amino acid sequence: CASSHSGQGTDTQYF.

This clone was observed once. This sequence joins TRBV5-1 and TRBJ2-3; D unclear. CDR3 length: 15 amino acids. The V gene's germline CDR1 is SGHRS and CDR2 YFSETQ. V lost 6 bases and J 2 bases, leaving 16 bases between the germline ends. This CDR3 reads CASTLTNPSTDTQYF. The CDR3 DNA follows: TGCGCCAGCACCCTCACCAACCCTTCCACAGATACGCAGTATTTT.

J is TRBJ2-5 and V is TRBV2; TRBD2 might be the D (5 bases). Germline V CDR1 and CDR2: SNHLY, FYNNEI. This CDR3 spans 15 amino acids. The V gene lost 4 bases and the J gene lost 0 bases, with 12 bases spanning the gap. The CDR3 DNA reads TGTGCCAGCAGTGGCCGGGGTGGCGACCAAGAGACCCAGTACTTC. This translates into CASSGRGGDQETQYF. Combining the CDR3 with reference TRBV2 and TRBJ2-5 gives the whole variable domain EPEVTQTPSHQVTQMGQEVILRCVPISNHLYFYWYRQILGQKVEFLVSFYNNEISEKSEIFDDQFSVERPDGSNFTLKIRSTKLEDSAMYFCASSGRGGDQETQYFGPGTRLLVL.

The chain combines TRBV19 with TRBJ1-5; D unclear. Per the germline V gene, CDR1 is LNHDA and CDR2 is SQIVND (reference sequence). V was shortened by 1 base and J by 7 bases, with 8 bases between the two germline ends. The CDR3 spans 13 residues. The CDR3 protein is CASSIARRQPQHF. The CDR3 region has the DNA TGTGCCAGTAGTATAGCCCGCCGGCAGCCCCAGCATTTT.

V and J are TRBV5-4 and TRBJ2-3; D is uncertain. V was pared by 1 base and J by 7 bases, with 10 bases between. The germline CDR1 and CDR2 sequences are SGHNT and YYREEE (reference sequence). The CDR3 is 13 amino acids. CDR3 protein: CASSLTDINTQYF. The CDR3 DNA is TGTGCCAGCAGCTTGACAGATATTAATACGCAGTATTTT.

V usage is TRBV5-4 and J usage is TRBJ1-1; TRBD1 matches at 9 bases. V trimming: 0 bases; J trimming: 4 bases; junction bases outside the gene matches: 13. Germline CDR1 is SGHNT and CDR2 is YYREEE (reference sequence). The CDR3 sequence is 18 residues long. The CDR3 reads CASSLGTLLTGGTTEAFF. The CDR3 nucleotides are TGTGCCAGCAGCTTGGGGACCCTTTTGACAGGGGGGACCACTGAAGCTTTCTTT.

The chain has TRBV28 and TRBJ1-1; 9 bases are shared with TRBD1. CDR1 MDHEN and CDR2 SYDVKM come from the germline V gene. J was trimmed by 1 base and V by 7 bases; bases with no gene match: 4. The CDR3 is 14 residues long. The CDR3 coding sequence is TGTGCCAGCACCTCGGGACAGGGGAACACTGAAGCTTTCTTT. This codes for CASTSGQGNTEAFF. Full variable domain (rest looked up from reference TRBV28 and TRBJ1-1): DVKVTQSSRYLVKRTGEKVFLECVQDMDHENMFWYRQDPGLGLRLIYFSYDVKMKEKGDIPEGYSVSREKKERFSLILESASTNQTSMYLCASTSGQGNTEAFFGQGTRLTVV.

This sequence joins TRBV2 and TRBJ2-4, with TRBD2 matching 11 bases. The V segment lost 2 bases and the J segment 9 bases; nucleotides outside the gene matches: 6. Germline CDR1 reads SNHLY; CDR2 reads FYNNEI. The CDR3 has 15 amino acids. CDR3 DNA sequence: TGTGCCAGCAGTGAAACTAGCGGGGGCGTTGGCATTCAGTACTTC. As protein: CASSETSGGVGIQYF.

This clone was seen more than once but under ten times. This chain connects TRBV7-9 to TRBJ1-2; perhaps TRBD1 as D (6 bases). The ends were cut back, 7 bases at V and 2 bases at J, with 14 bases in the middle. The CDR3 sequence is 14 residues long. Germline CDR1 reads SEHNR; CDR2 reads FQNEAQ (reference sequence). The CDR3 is CASTPLGGNYGYTF. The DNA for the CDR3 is TGTGCCAGCACTCCATTGGGGGGCAACTATGGCTACACCTTC.

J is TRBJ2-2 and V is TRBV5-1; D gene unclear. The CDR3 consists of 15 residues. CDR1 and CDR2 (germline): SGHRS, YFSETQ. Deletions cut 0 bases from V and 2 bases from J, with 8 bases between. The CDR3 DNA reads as TGCGCCAGCAGCTTGGCCACAGTTAACACCGGGGAGCTGTTTTTT. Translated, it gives CASSLATVNTGELFF.

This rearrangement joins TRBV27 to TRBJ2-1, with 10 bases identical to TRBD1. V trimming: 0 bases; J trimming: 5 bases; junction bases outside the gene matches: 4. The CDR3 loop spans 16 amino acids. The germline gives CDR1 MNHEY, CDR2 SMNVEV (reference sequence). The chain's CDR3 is CASSLSGTGVHNEQFF. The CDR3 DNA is TGTGCCAGCAGTTTATCCGGGACAGGGGTTCACAATGAGCAGTTCTTC.

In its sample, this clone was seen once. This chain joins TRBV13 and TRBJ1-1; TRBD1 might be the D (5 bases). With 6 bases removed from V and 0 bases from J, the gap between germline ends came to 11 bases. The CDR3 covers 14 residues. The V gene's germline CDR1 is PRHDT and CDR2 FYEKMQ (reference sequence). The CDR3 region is CASRGGTVNTEAFF. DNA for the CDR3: TGTGCCAGCAGGGGAGGGACGGTGAACACTGAAGCTTTCTTT. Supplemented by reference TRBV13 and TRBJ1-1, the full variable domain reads AAGVIQSPRHLIKEKRETATLKCYPIPRHDTVYWYQQGPGQDPQFLISFYEKMQSDKGSIPDRFSAQQFSDYHSELNMSSLELGDSALYFCASRGGTVNTEAFFGQGTRLTVV.

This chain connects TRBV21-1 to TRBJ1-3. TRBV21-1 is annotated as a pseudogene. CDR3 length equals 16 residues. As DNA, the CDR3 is TGTGCCAGCAGCCCGCGCGGGGCCTGGTCTGGAAACACCATATATTTT. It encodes CASSPRGAWSGNTIYF.

This chain's CDR3 is CASSSPSLDTQYF. In nucleotides, the CDR3 is TGTGCCAGTAGTAGCCCTTCTTTGGATACGCAGTATTTT. V usage is TRBV19 and J usage is TRBJ2-3; D gene uncertain. Germline V gives CDR1 LNHDA, CDR2 SQIVND (reference sequence). The V and J ends lost 4 bases and 6 bases respectively, with 11 bases between them. The CDR3 has 13 amino acids.

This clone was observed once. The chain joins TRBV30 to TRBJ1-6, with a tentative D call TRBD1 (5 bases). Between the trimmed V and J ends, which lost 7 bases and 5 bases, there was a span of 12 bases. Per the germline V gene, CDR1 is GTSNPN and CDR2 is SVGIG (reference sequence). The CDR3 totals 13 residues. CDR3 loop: CASAGGDNSPLHF. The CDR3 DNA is TGTGCCTCCGCGGGAGGGGATAATTCACCCCTCCACTTT.

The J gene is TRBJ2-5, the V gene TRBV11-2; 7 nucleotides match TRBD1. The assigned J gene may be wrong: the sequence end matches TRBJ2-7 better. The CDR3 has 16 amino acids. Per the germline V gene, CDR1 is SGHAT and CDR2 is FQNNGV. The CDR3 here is CASSLGGGTAAYEQYF. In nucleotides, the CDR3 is TGTGCCAGCAGCTTAGGAGGTGGGACAGCCGCCTACGAGCAGTACTTC.

CDR3 nucleotides: TGTGCCACTGAGGACCGATTGCGATCGAACACCGGGGAGCTGTTTTTT. It specifies CATEDRLRSNTGELFF. The rearrangement uses TRBV19 and TRBJ2-2; D gene ambiguous. The ends were cut back, 10 bases at V and 0 bases at J, with 18 bases in the middle. The length of the CDR3 is 16 residues. CDR1 and CDR2 from the germline V gene are LNHDA and SQIVND (reference sequence).